A single T cell receptor (beta chain) is shown here with its context. Deletions cut 0 bases from V and 7 bases from J, with 17 bases between. The V gene's germline CDR1 is SGHKS and CDR2 YYEKEE (reference sequence). The CDR3 runs to 16 residues. The data derive from a study of blood T cell repertoires in COVID-19. Study at large: Samples representing acute and convalescent COVID-19 were sourced from the United States, Italy and Spain. The cDNA or gDNA used as material had been derived from T cells, B-cell-depleted T cells, or PBMCs.

How the authors handled the data: The authors estimated nucleated cell counts from reference gene primer amplification. TCRdb's table, derived via immunoSEQ multiplex PCR, lists solely in-frame clones and lacks some. V, J and clone size are taken as reported in that table, and D and trimming were inferred from the DNA itself. The sample lists 45,000 to 65,000 clones; under 90% were seen once. The J gene is TRBJ2-1, the V gene TRBV5-5, with no clear D. The source material was peripheral blood. This TCR came from a woman of 80 years or more with acute or convalescent COVID-19. The CDR3 nucleotides read TGTGCCAGCAGCTTGGTTCGTGGAGTTGGTGGGAATGAGCAGTTCTTC. This encodes CASSLVRGVGGNEQFF.